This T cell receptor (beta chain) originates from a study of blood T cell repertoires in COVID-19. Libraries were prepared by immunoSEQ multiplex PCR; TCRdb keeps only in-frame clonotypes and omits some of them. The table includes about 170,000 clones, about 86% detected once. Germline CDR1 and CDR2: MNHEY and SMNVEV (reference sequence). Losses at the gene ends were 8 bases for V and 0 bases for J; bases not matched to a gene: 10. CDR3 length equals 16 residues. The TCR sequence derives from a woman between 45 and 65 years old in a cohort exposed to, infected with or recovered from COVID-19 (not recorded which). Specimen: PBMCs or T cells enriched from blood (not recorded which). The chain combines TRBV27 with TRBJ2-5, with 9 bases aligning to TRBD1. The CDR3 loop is CASRDRDKGNQETQYF. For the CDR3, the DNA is TGTGCCAGCCGGGACAGGGATAAGGGGAACCAAGAGACCCAGTACTTC.